This TCR beta chain was retrieved from a study of CD8+ T cells in alopecia areata. A word on this clone: Here the CDR3 omits its conserved ending phenylalanine or tryptophan, so a read error is the likely source. The DNA is left out, because the CDR3 cannot be placed on it with certainty; the CDR3 is given as TCRdb lists it.

It was cDNA, reverse transcribed from extracted RNA, that served as the sequencing template. Using immunoSEQ multiplex PCR, the repertoire was profiled, and TCRdb retains in-frame clones only, with some absent. Among 90,000 to 100,000 clones, roughly two thirds were seen once, and the ten largest hold about a sixth. Indicated treatment: oral pan-JAK inhibitor, 5-10 mg twice daily. Germline loops: CDR1 SNHLY, CDR2 FYNNEI. Including both end residues, the CDR3 is 12 amino acids long. The chain links TRBV2 to TRBJ1-2. The input for sequencing was CD8+ T cells sorted from blood, taken at week 4, from a patient treated with tofacitinib. The TCR originated in a human donor with alopecia areata. This CDR3 is CASNTGALGESC.